The clone carrying this T cell receptor beta chain appeared once. Participants were aged roughly 18 to 90 years from 24 US areas. Participants' reported clinical history set cohort assignment. What the recovered Cohort 3 donors had was two negative PCRs, clearance, or symptom resolution. The data were taken from a study of blood T cell repertoires in COVID-19. Study as a whole: Acute and convalescent COVID-19 samples came from the United States, Italy and Spain.

V lost 4 bases and J 0 bases, leaving 8 bases between the germline ends. Germline V gene data show CDR1 as SGHRS and CDR2 as YFSETQ. This CDR3 contains 13 residues. The protocol was immunoSEQ multiplex PCR, while the TCRdb copy is restricted to in-frame clones and leaves out a portion. The sample lists 150,000 or so clones, 82% occurring once. The specimen was PBMCs or T cells enriched from blood (not recorded which). V and J are TRBV5-1 and TRBJ2-7; D is undetermined. This TCR came from a man in his sixties who had recovered from COVID-19. CDR3 coding DNA: TGCGCCAGCAGCCTCAGGCCCTCCTACGAGCAGTACTTC. It translates to CASSLRPSYEQYF.